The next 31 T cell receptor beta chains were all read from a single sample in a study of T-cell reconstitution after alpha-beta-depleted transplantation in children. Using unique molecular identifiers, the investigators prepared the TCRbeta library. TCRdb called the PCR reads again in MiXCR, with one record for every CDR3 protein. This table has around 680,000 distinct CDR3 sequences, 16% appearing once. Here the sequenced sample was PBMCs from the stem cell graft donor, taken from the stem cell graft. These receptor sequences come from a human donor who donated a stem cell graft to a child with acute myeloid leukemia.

The CDR3 bases are TGTGCCAGCAGTTACTCGAGAACAGGGGGCTACGAGCAGTACGTC. Its translation is CASSYSRTGGYEQYV. J is TRBJ2-7 and V is TRBV6-2 or TRBV6-3; 8 bases fit TRBD1. J was trimmed by 3 bases and V by 0 bases; bases with no gene match: 4. CDR3 length: 15 amino acids. CDR1 is MNHEY, CDR2 SVGEGT, per germline.

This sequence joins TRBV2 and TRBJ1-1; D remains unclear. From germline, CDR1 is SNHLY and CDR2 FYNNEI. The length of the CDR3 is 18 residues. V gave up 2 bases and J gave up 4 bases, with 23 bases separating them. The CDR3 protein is CASSERSRSTWRGTEAFF. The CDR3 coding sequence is TGTGCCAGCAGTGAAAGGTCCAGGAGCACCTGGCGTGGCACTGAAGCTTTCTTT. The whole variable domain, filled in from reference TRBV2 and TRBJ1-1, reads EPEVTQTPSHQVTQMGQEVILRCVPISNHLYFYWYRQILGQKVEFLVSFYNNEISEKSEIFDDQFSVERPDGSNFTLKIRSTKLEDSAMYFCASSERSRSTWRGTEAFFGQGTRLTVV.

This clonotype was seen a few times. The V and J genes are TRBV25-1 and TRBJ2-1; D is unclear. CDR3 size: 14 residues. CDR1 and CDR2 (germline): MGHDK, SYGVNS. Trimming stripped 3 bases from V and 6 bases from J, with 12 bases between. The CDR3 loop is CASSDIQGSNEQFF. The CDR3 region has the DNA TGTGCCAGCAGTGACATACAAGGAAGCAATGAGCAGTTCTTC.

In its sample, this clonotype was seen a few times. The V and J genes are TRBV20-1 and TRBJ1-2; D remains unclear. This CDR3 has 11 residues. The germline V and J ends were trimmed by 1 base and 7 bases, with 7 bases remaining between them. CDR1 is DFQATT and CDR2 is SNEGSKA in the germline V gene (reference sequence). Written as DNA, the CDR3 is TGCAGTGCTAGAGTTCCGGGTGGCTACACCTTC. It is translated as CSARVPGGYTF.

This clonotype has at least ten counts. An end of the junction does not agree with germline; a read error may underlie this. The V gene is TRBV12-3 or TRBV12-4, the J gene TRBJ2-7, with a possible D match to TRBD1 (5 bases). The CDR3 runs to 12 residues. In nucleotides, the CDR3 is TGTGCCAGCAGCTTAGACAGCTACGAGCAGTACTTC. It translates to CASSLDSYEQYF.

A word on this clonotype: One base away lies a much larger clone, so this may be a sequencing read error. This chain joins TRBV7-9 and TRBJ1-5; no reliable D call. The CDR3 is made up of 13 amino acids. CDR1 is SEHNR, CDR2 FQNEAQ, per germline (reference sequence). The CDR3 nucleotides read TGTGCCAGCAGCCTAGCAGAGGGTCAGCCCCAGAATTTT. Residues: CASSLAEGQPQNF.

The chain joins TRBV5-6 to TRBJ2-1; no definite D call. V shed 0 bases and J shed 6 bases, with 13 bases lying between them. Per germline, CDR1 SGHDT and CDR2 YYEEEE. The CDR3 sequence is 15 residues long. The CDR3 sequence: CASSLGTNSPNEQFF. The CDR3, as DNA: TGTGCCAGCAGCTTGGGGACCAATAGTCCCAATGAGCAGTTCTTC. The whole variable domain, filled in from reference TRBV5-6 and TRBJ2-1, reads DAGVTQSPTHLIKTRGQQVTLRCSPKSGHDTVSWYQQALGQGPQFIFQYYEEEERQRGNFPDRFSGHQFPNYSSELNVNALLLGDSALYLCASSLGTNSPNEQFFGPGTRLTVL.

The CDR3, as DNA: TGTGCCAGCAGTTTTAGCCTATCCCTGCACGCAGATACGCAGTATTTT. This encodes CASSFSLSLHADTQYF. The chain uses TRBV12-3 or TRBV12-4 and TRBJ2-3; no clear D gene. The CDR3 extends over 16 amino acids. The V and J ends lost 3 bases and 4 bases respectively, with 17 bases between them.

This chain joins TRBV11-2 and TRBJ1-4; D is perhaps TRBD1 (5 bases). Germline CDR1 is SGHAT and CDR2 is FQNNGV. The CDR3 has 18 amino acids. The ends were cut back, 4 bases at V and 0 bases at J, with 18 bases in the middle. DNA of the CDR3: TGTGCCAGCAGCTCCGTCCAGGGCCCCCTTGCAACTAATGAAAAACTGTTTTTT. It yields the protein CASSSVQGPLATNEKLFF.

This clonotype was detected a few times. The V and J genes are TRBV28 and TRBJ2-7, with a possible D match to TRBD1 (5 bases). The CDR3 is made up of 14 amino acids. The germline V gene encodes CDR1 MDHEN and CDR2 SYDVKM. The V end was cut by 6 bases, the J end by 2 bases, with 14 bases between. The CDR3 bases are TGTGCCAGCAGCTTGACAGTGAAACCCTACGAGCAGTACGTC. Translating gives CASSLTVKPYEQYV.

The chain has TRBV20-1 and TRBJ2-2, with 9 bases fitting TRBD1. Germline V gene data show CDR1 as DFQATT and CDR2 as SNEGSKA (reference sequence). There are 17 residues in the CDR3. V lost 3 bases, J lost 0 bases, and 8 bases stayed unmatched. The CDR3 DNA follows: TGCAGTGCTAGTGGAGCCCGGGACAGGGCGAACACCGGGGAGCTGTTTTTT. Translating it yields CSASGARDRANTGELFF.

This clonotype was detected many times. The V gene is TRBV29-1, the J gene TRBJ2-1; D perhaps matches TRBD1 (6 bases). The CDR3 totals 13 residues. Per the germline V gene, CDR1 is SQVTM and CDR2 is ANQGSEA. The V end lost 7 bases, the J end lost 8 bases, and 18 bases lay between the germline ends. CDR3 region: CSGEGTGTDEQFF. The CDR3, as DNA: TGCAGCGGTGAGGGAACAGGGACCGATGAGCAGTTCTTC.

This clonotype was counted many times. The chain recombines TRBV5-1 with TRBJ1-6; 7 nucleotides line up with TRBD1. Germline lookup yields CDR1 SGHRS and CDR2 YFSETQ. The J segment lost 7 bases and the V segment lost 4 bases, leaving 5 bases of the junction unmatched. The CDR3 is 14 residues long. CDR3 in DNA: TGCGCCAGCAGCCGGGGACAGAGCAATTCACCCCTCCACTTT. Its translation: CASSRGQSNSPLHF. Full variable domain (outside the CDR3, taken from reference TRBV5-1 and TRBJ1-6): KAGVTQTPRYLIKTRGQQVTLSCSPISGHRSVSWYQQTPGQGLQFLFEYFSETQRNKGNFPGRFSGRQFSNSRSEMNVSTLELGDSALYLCASSRGQSNSPLHFGNGTRLTVT.

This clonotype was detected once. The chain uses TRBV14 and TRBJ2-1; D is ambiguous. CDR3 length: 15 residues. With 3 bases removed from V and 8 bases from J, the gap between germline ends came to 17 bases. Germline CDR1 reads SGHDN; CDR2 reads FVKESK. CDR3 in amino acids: CASSQDRRVWDEQFF. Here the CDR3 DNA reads TGTGCCAGCAGCCAGGACCGAAGGGTGTGGGATGAGCAGTTCTTC.

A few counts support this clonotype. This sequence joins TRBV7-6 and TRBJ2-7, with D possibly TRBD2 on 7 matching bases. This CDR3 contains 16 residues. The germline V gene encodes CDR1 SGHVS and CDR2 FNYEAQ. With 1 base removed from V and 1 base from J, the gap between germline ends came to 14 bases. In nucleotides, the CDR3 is TGTGCCAGCAGCTTAGGGCTAAGGGGGGGATCCTACGAGCAGTACTTC. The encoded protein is CASSLGLRGGSYEQYF.

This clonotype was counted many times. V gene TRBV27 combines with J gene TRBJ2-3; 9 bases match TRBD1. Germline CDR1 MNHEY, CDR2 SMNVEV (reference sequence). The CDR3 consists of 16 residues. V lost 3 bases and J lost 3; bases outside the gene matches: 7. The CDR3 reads CASSFGGQGRTDTQYF. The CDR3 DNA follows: TGTGCCAGCAGTTTCGGCGGACAGGGGAGGACAGATACGCAGTATTTT.

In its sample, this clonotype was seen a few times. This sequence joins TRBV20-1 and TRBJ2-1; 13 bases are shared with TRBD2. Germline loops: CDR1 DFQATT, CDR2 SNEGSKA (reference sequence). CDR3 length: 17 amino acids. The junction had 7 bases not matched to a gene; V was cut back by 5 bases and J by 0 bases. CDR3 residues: CSAPLTSGGLSYNEQFF. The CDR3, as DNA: TGCAGTGCTCCTCTGACTAGCGGGGGGCTCTCCTACAATGAGCAGTTCTTC.

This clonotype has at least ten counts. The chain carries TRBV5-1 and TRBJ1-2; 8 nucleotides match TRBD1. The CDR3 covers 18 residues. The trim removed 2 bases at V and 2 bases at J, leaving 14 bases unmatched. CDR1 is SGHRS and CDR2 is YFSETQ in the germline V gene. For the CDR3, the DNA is TGCGCCAGCAGCTTCTCCACGAGGACAGGGACCCCCAACTATGGCTACACCTTC. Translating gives CASSFSTRTGTPNYGYTF.

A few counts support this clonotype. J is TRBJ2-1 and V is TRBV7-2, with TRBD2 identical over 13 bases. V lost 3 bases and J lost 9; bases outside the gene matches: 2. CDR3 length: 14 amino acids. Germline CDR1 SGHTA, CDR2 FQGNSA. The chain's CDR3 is CASSFGLAGVEQFF. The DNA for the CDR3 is TGTGCCAGCAGCTTCGGACTAGCGGGGGTTGAGCAGTTCTTC.

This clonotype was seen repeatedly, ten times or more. The chain's CDR3 is CSVSEGYGYTF. In nucleotides, the CDR3 is TGCAGTGTATCAGAAGGGTATGGCTACACCTTC. The chain carries TRBV20-1 and TRBJ1-2; D is ambiguous. V was trimmed by 7 bases and J by 5 bases, leaving 11 bases between them. This CDR3 is built from 11 residues. CDR1 and CDR2 from the germline V gene are DFQATT and SNEGSKA (reference sequence).

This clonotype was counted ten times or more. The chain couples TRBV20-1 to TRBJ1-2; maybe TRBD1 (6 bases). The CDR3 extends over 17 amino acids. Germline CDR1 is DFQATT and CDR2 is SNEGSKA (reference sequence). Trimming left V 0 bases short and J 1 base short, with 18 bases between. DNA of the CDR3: TGCAGTGCTAGAGAAGCTCAGGGGATGGCTCGTAACTATGGCTACACCTTC. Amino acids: CSAREAQGMARNYGYTF.

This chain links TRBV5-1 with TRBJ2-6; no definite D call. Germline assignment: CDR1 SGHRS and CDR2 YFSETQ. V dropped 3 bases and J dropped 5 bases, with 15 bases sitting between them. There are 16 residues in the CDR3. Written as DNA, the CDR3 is TGCGCCAGCAGCTCGACGGGCCAAATCTGGGCCAACGTCCTGACTTTC. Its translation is CASSSTGQIWANVLTF.

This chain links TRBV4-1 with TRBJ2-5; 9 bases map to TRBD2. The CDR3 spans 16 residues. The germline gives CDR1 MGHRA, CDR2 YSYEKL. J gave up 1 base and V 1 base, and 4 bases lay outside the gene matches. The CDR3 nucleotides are TGCGCCAGCAGCCAAGTTACAGCGGGGGGCCAAGAGACCCAGTACTTC. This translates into CASSQVTAGGQETQYF.

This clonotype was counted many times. In DNA, the CDR3 is TGCAGTGCTAGAGGCTGGATCTCCTACAATGAGCAGTTCTTC. Residues: CSARGWISYNEQFF. The chain employs TRBV20-1 and TRBJ2-1; no firm D call. Per germline, CDR1 DFQATT and CDR2 SNEGSKA (reference sequence). V was trimmed by 1 base and J by 0 bases, leaving 7 bases between them. CDR3 length: 14 residues.

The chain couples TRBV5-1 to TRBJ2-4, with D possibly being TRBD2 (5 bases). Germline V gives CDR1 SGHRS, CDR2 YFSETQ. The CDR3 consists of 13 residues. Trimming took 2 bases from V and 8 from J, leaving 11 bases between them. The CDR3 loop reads CASSFSKGDIQYF. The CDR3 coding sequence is TGCGCCAGCAGCTTTTCGAAGGGAGACATTCAGTACTTC.

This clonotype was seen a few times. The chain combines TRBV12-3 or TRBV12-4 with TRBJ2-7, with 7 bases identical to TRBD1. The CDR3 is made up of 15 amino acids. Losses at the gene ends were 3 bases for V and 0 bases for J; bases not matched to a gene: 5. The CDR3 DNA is TGTGCCAGCAGTTTTTTTGGGACAGCCTCCTACGAGCAGTACTTC. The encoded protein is CASSFFGTASYEQYF.

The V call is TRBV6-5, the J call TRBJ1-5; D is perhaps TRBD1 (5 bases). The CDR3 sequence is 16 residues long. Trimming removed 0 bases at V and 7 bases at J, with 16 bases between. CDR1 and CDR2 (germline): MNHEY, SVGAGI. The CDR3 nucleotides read TGTGCCAGCAGTTACTCGGGGCAGGGATTCGGCCAGCCCCAGCATTTT. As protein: CASSYSGQGFGQPQHF.

The chain's CDR3 is CASSVQTGSSEQYF. The DNA of the CDR3 is TGTGCCAGCAGCGTCCAGACAGGGTCCAGCGAGCAGTACTTC. The chain uses TRBV9 and TRBJ2-7, with 7 positions matching TRBD1. The CDR3 sequence is 14 residues long. J was trimmed by 6 bases and V by 2 bases; bases with no gene match: 8. CDR1 and CDR2 from the germline V gene are SGDLS and YYNGEE.

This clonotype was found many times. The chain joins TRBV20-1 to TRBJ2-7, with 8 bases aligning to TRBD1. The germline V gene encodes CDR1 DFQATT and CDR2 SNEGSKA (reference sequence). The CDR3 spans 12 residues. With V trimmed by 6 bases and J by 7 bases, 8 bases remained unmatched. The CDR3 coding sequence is TGCAGTGCGACCGGACAGGGTGAGGAGCAGTACGTC. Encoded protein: CSATGQGEEQYV.

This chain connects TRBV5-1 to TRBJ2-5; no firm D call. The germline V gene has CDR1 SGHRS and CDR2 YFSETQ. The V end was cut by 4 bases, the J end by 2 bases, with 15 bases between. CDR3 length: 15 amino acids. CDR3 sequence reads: CASSPSLAAQETQYF. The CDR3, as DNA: TGCGCCAGCAGCCCCTCCCTGGCAGCACAAGAGACCCAGTACTTC.

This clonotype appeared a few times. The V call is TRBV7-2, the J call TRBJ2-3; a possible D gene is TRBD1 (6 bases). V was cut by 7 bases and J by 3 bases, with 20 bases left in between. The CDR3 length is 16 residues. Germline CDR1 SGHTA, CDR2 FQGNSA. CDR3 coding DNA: TGTGCCAGCACCGTCCTAACAGGGAGAGGAACAGATACGCAGTATTTT. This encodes CASTVLTGRGTDTQYF.